Listed here is a single TCR beta chain. Antigen: not known. The data stem from a study of blood T cells in healthy people across ages. Primers used in a second PCR of about 6 to 11 cycles were a sample-barcoded 5' primer and a J-beta primer mix. Individual samples furnished no less than 3 million CDR3-containing paired-end reads apiece. MiXCR was run by TCRdb on the 5' RACE reads, yielding one entry per CDR3 protein. The sample has about 1 million distinct CDR3 sequences; around 43% are singletons. Trimming at V came to 5 bases and at J to 6 bases, leaving 13 bases not matched to a gene. The CDR3 spans 18 residues. CDR1 is PRHDT and CDR2 is FYEKMQ in the germline V gene (reference sequence). Broader study findings: When one million T cells were used, diversity estimates were thought to be underestimates. TCR beta diversity correlated strongly with naive T cell percentage. For the donors, CMV status was unknown and possibly confounded expanded clonotype changes.

This sequence originates from a woman aged 60-75 years in good health. The chain uses TRBV13 and TRBJ2-1; 13 positions match TRBD2. Sequencing used blood. In DNA form, the CDR3 reads TGTGCCAGCAGCGGGGGAACTGGACTAGCGGGAGTTGTCAATGAGCAGTTCTTC. Its translation is CASSGGTGLAGVVNEQFF. Filled out from reference TRBV13 and TRBJ2-1, the complete variable domain reads AAGVIQSPRHLIKEKRETATLKCYPIPRHDTVYWYQQGPGQDPQFLISFYEKMQSDKGSIPDRFSAQQFSDYHSELNMSSLELGDSALYFCASSGGTGLAGVVNEQFFGPGTRLTVL.